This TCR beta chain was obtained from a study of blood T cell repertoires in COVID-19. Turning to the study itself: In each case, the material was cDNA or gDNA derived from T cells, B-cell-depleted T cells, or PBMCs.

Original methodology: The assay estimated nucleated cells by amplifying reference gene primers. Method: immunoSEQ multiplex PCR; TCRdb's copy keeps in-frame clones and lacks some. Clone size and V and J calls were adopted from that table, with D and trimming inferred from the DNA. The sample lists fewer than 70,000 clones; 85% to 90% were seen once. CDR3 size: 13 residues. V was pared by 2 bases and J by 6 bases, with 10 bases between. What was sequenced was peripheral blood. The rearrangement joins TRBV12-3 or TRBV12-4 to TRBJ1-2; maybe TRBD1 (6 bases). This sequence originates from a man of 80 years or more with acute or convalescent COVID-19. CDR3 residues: CASSLLQGNGYTF. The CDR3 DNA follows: TGTGCCAGCAGTTTATTACAGGGAAATGGCTACACCTTC.